This note documents a single T cell receptor (beta chain) sequence. CDR1 is SGHNT, CDR2 YYREEE, per germline (reference sequence). The CDR3 is made up of 13 amino acids. Trimming took 2 bases from V and 6 from J, leaving 12 bases between them. This sample stems from a study of shared clonotypes between healthy human individuals. Produced via immunoSEQ multiplex PCR; TCRdb's table is partial and in-frame only. The sample has 2,500,000 or so clones; more than 85% are singletons. The genes are TRBV5-4 and TRBJ2-7; a weak D match, TRBD1 (5 bases). Sequencing was done on a sample of naive CD4+ T cells from PBMCs. Indicated subset: CD45RA+ positively selected. The sequence derives from a man aged 18-30 years in good health. Some clones in this sample may be carry-over from other donors' samples. The CDR3 here is CASSFGRVPEQYF. As DNA, the CDR3 is TGTGCCAGCAGCTTCGGCAGGGTACCCGAGCAGTACTTC.